This T cell receptor beta chain came from a study of T cell repertoires in cytomegalovirus infection. Study background: The authors relied on CMV epitopes, both recently identified HLA-C-restricted and well-studied HLA-B-restricted. An indication of both CMV infection and matching HLA type came from public TCR beta signatures.

TCRdb re-called the reads with MiXCR, one entry per CDR3 protein. The table records 250,000 to 300,000 distinct CDR3 sequences, under 25% of them present only once. Notes on the study in general: In two of eight donors, the top clonotype was HLA-C-restricted CMV-specific. The cumulative frequency of public TCR beta families identified carriers of CMV plus the relevant HLA.

Germline V lookup: CDR1 SGHTA, CDR2 FQGNSA. Trimming left V 2 bases short and J 11 bases short, with 11 bases between. This CDR3 comprises 12 residues. This clonotype appeared many times. Its matching antigen is unknown. This chain connects TRBV7-2 to TRBJ2-3; tentative D call: TRBD1 (5 bases). Here the sequenced sample was cultured PBMCs, taken from culture after CMV antigen stimulation. This sequence was found in a human donor in good health (CMV status not recorded). Some clones in this sample may be carry-over from other donors' samples. The CDR3 DNA is TGTGCCAGCAGCTTACAGGGATCTGAGCAGTATTTT. Protein: CASSLQGSEQYF.